This section outlines one T cell receptor beta chain sequence together with its context. What it binds is not known. Additional DNA sequences in this sample encode the identical CDR3. The CDR3 totals 14 residues. Germline V gives CDR1 MNHEY, CDR2 SVGAGI. With V trimmed by 5 bases and J by 1 base, 3 bases remained unmatched. Healthy bone marrow donors supplied every sample. The primer mix had 60 Vbeta and 13 Jbeta primers. Libraries were prepared by immunoSEQ multiplex PCR; TCRdb keeps only in-frame clonotypes and omits some of them. Of around 31,000 clones in the sample, about 60% are singletons; the top ten hold roughly 40%. The sample belongs to a study of cytomegalovirus exposure and HLA in healthy donors. Study outcomes and limitations: Testing in vitro showed a few CMV-associated chains specific for CMV antigens. When the data were analyzed later, several of the most significant clusters appeared to be linked to common viral pathogens. Some TCR beta chains (roughly 150 of them) were listed as cytomegalovirus-associated.

Sequencing was done on a sample of PBMCs. The chain carries TRBV6-5 and TRBJ2-3, with 7 bases that match TRBD1. This clonotype was sampled from a male donor in good health and CMV-seropositive. CDR3 in DNA: TGTGCCAGCAGTATAGGACAGGGCACAGATACGCAGTATTTT. As protein: CASSIGQGTDTQYF.